The 11 T cell receptor beta chains reported below all come from one sample, sequenced in a study of blood T cells in healthy people across ages. Primers used in a second PCR of roughly 6 to 12 cycles were a sample-barcoded 5' primer and a J-beta primer mix. TCRdb fed the 5' RACE reads into MiXCR, producing one record per CDR3 protein. Here the sample spans approximately 600,000 distinct CDR3 sequences, about 53% being singletons. Input material: blood. These receptors were obtained from a man aged 60 to 75 in good health.

This clonotype came up a few times. CDR3: CATRGTTQETQYF. CDR3 sequence (DNA): TGCGCCACCCGAGGGACTACGCAAGAGACCCAGTACTTC. The rearrangement joins TRBV5-1 to TRBJ2-5; TRBD2 matches 7 bases. The ends lost 9 bases at V and 2 bases at J; junction bases unmatched: 7. This CDR3 region has 13 residues. Germline lookup yields CDR1 SGHRS and CDR2 YFSETQ.

This clonotype was seen more than once but under ten times. At one of its ends the junction is not consistent with the germline gene, which may arise from a read error. The V call is TRBV10-3, the J call TRBJ2-1; the D gene is possibly TRBD1 (6 bases). In germline, CDR1 is ENHRY, CDR2 SYGVKD. This CDR3 is built from 15 residues. The CDR3 loop reads CAISDPGEHWPEQFF. CDR3 in DNA: TGTGCTATCAGTGACCCAGGGGAGCACTGGCCTGAGCAGTTCTTC.

This clonotype was seen only a few times. This chain uses TRBV29-1 with TRBJ2-7; maybe TRBD1 (6 bases). Trimming cost V 7 bases and J 8 bases, with 24 bases left between them. The CDR3 has 14 residues. Germline V gene data show CDR1 as SQVTM and CDR2 as ANQGSEA. CDR3 protein: CSAKRQEGGRKQYF. The DNA of the CDR3 is TGCAGCGCTAAGAGACAGGAAGGGGGAAGGAAGCAGTACTTC.

The chain couples TRBV28 to TRBJ1-2, with 7 bases that match TRBD1. The germline V gene has CDR1 MDHEN and CDR2 SYDVKM. J lost 2 bases, V lost 1 base, and 1 base had no gene match. The CDR3 runs 14 residues. The CDR3 region is CASSLLGQNYGYTF. The CDR3 coding sequence is TGTGCCAGCAGTTTATTGGGACAGAACTATGGCTACACCTTC.

The chain employs TRBV2 and TRBJ2-2; 10 positions match TRBD1. The CDR3 totals 14 residues. Germline CDR1 reads SNHLY; CDR2 reads FYNNEI. With V trimmed by 10 bases and J by 4 bases, 6 bases remained unmatched. The DNA for the CDR3 is TGTGCCACCCGACAGGGGGCGTCCACCGGGGAGCTGTTTTTT. This codes for CATRQGASTGELFF. The full variable domain, with the rest looked up from reference TRBV2 and TRBJ2-2, is EPEVTQTPSHQVTQMGQEVILRCVPISNHLYFYWYRQILGQKVEFLVSFYNNEISEKSEIFDDQFSVERPDGSNFTLKIRSTKLEDSAMYFCATRQGASTGELFFGEGSRLTVL.

The chain combines TRBV20-1 with TRBJ2-4, with D unclear. Near its end, the DNA agrees better with TRBJ2-7, so the J call may be wrong. CDR3 length equals 13 residues. CDR1 is DFQATT and CDR2 is SNEGSKA in the germline V gene (reference sequence). The CDR3 DNA reads as TGCAGTGCTAGACGCCCCGAGGCGGACGAGCAGTACTTC. Translation gives CSARRPEADEQYF.

This clonotype was recorded a few times. The chain links TRBV20-1 to TRBJ2-7, with TRBD2 matching 13 bases. CDR1 is DFQATT, CDR2 SNEGSKA, per germline (reference sequence). The V and J ends lost 4 bases and 7 bases, in that order; junction bases with no gene match: 4. The CDR3 length is 13 residues. The CDR3 sequence is CSATEGLAGEQYF. CDR3 DNA sequence: TGCAGTGCTACCGAGGGACTAGCGGGGGAGCAGTACTTC.

The CDR3 bases are TGTGCCAGCAGCTTAAGGTTGACGGGGCAGTTCTTC. Protein: CASSLRLTGQFF. This rearrangement joins TRBV7-2 to TRBJ2-1, with D unclear. V lost 2 bases and J 12 bases, leaving 11 bases between the germline ends. The CDR3 consists of 12 residues. In germline, CDR1 is SGHTA, CDR2 FQGNSA. Full variable domain (rest looked up from reference TRBV7-2 and TRBJ2-1): GAGVSQSPSNKVTEKGKDVELRCDPISGHTALYWYRQSLGQGLEFLIYFQGNSAPDKSGLPSDRFSAERTGGSVSTLTIQRTQQEDSAVYLCASSLRLTGQFFGPGTRLTVL.

This clonotype was observed a single time. This chain connects TRBV9 to TRBJ1-5; D is unclear. This CDR3 is 13 amino acids long. Germline V lookup: CDR1 SGDLS, CDR2 YYNGEE. Trimming shortened V by 4 bases and J by 4 bases, and 9 bases separated the two germline ends. CDR3 sequence (DNA): TGTGCCAGCAGCACCACCCCTAATCAGCCCCAGCATTTT. Encoded protein: CASSTTPNQPQHF.

This clonotype appeared a few times. V gene TRBV24-1 combines with J gene TRBJ1-4; 10 nucleotides match TRBD1. Germline V gene data show CDR1 as KGHDR and CDR2 as SFDVKD. This CDR3 has 16 amino acids. V gave up 2 bases and J gave up 10 bases; unmatched junction bases: 9. The CDR3 coding sequence is TGTGCCACCAGTGATTCAACCGGGACAGGGGTCGGAAAACTGTTTTTT. This encodes CATSDSTGTGVGKLFF.

Only a few counts were recorded for this clonotype. The V call is TRBV3-1, the J call TRBJ2-1, with 12 positions matching TRBD2. Unmatched junction bases numbered 8, after V lost 2 bases and J lost 6 bases. CDR1 LGHDT and CDR2 YNNKEL come from the germline V gene (reference sequence). The CDR3 is made up of 17 amino acids. CDR3 residues: CASSQPASSGGANEQFF. The CDR3 nucleotides read TGTGCCAGCAGCCAACCCGCTTCTAGCGGGGGGGCCAATGAGCAGTTCTTC.